The 25 T cell receptor beta chains presented below share a single source sample, sequenced in a study of T cells after posttransplantation cyclophosphamide. Generated by immunoSEQ multiplex PCR, the TCRdb table keeps only in-frame clones and is missing some. The data hold about 7,300 clones, with about 91% observed a single time. The specimen was CD4+ T cells sorted from blood. The receptors stem from a woman aged 45-59 years in good health and a related stem cell transplant donor.

The rearrangement links TRBV28 to TRBJ1-3; D unclear. Germline CDR1 and CDR2: MDHEN and SYDVKM. V lost 6 bases and J 1 base, leaving 10 bases between the germline ends. There are 14 residues in the CDR3. The CDR3 region is CASRGRRSGNTIYF. As DNA, the CDR3 is TGTGCCAGCAGGGGCAGGAGGTCTGGAAACACCATATATTTT.

In its sample, this clone was seen a few times. This chain joins TRBV5-5 and TRBJ1-1, with D possibly TRBD1 on 5 matching bases. Germline V gene lookup returns CDR1 SGHKS and CDR2 YYEKEE (reference sequence). There are 15 residues in the CDR3. V shed 2 bases and J shed 4 bases, with 15 bases lying between them. The CDR3 nucleotides are TGTGCCAGCAGCTTCTTTTGGGGGGAGAGCACTGAAGCTTTCTTT. Amino acid sequence: CASSFFWGESTEAFF.

This chain links TRBV2 with TRBJ2-7, with 9 bases that match TRBD1. Trimming at V came to 7 bases and at J to 0 bases, leaving 4 bases not matched to a gene. The germline CDR1 and CDR2 sequences are SNHLY and FYNNEI. There are 14 residues in the CDR3. Here the CDR3 DNA reads TGTGCCAGCATTGGACAGGGGCCCTCCTACGAGCAGTACTTC. This encodes CASIGQGPSYEQYF.

This clone was detected once. The V call is TRBV10-1, the J call TRBJ2-5; 12 nucleotides agree with TRBD2. Per the germline V gene, CDR1 is WNHNN and CDR2 is SYGVQD (reference sequence). With V trimmed by 5 bases and J by 1 base, 5 bases remained unmatched. This CDR3 spans 16 amino acids. The CDR3 coding sequence is TGCGCCAGCAGTTTTGGACTAGCGGGAACCCAAGAGACCCAGTACTTC. This sequence encodes CASSFGLAGTQETQYF.

This rearrangement joins TRBV7-9 to TRBJ1-2; no clear D gene. The V end lost 0 bases, the J end lost 5 bases, and 16 bases lay between the germline ends. There are 16 residues in the CDR3. The germline gives CDR1 SEHNR, CDR2 FQNEAQ (reference sequence). This CDR3 reads CASSLAGRGGDYGYTF. CDR3 nucleotide sequence: TGTGCCAGCAGCTTAGCGGGCCGGGGAGGAGATTATGGCTACACCTTC.

The chain uses TRBV10-2 and TRBJ1-1, with D hard to call. The CDR3 covers 16 residues. The germline gives CDR1 WSHSY, CDR2 SAAADI. Trimming shortened V by 0 bases and J by 1 base, and 12 bases separated the two germline ends. The CDR3 spells CASSESAEGRNTEAFF. Here the CDR3 DNA reads TGCGCCAGCAGTGAGTCGGCAGAGGGTAGGAACACTGAAGCTTTCTTT.

The rearrangement joins TRBV29-1 to TRBJ2-2; a weak D match, TRBD1 (5 bases). Germline V gene lookup returns CDR1 SQVTM and CDR2 ANQGSEA. Trimming removed 3 bases at V and 3 bases at J, with 8 bases between. The length of the CDR3 is 13 residues. The CDR3, as DNA: TGCAGCGTTGATCAGGGATACACCGGGGAGCTGTTTTTT. Translated, it gives CSVDQGYTGELFF.

This chain uses TRBV7-3 with TRBJ2-3; D is possibly TRBD1 (7 bases). From germline, CDR1 is SGHTA and CDR2 FQGTGA. The CDR3 spans 16 residues. V dropped 5 bases and J dropped 1 base, with 16 bases sitting between them. The CDR3 here is CASSPLGGGGTDTQYF. The CDR3, as DNA: TGTGCCAGCAGCCCGCTAGGAGGGGGCGGCACAGATACGCAGTATTTT.

The gene calls are TRBV6-6 and TRBJ1-1, with D hard to call. Trimming stripped 7 bases from V and 4 bases from J, with 16 bases between. This CDR3 comprises 14 residues. CDR1 MNHNY and CDR2 SVGAGI come from the germline V gene (reference sequence). The CDR3: CASTLKMRGTEAFF. For the CDR3, the DNA is TGTGCCAGCACCCTAAAGATGAGAGGCACTGAAGCTTTCTTT.

As to this clone: The same CDR3 arises from other DNA sequences in this sample as well. V usage is TRBV19 and J usage is TRBJ2-7; unclear D gene. The germline V gene has CDR1 LNHDA and CDR2 SQIVND (reference sequence). V was clipped by 3 bases and J by 0 bases, with 6 bases between them. CDR3 length: 13 amino acids. CDR3 DNA sequence: TGTGCCAGTAGTATCCAGTTCTCCTACGAGCAGTACTTC. It yields the protein CASSIQFSYEQYF.

The rearrangement uses TRBV5-1 and TRBJ2-3; the D gene is possibly TRBD1 (6 bases). CDR1 and CDR2 (germline): SGHRS, YFSETQ. The CDR3 sequence is 14 residues long. Between the trimmed V and J ends, which lost 3 bases and 5 bases, there was a span of 13 bases. CDR3 protein: CASSSQGLGDTQYF. DNA of the CDR3: TGCGCCAGCAGCTCTCAGGGGCTTGGAGATACGCAGTATTTT.

The chain employs TRBV2 and TRBJ2-1; 8 bases line up with TRBD2. From germline, CDR1 is SNHLY and CDR2 FYNNEI. J was trimmed by 4 bases and V by 5 bases; bases with no gene match: 7. The CDR3 has 15 residues. The CDR3 DNA follows: TGTGCCAGCAGTAACGGGGGGGGGAGATACAATGAGCAGTTCTTC. It codes for CASSNGGGRYNEQFF.

In this sample, this clone turned up once. CDR3 coding DNA: TGCGCCAGCAGCCACACCGGGACAGGGGCTCGCGAGCAGTACTTC. Translating gives CASSHTGTGAREQYF. The rearrangement joins TRBV4-1 to TRBJ2-7; the match to TRBD1 covers 10 bases. The CDR3 spans 15 residues. Germline V gene lookup returns CDR1 MGHRA and CDR2 YSYEKL. The V segment lost 3 bases and the J segment 6 bases; nucleotides outside the gene matches: 8.

The chain has TRBV14 and TRBJ2-2; 7 nucleotides line up with TRBD1. The ends lost 6 bases at V and 8 bases at J; junction bases unmatched: 6. CDR1 is SGHDN, CDR2 FVKESK, per germline. CDR3 size: 13 residues. The CDR3 DNA is TGTGCCAGCAGATTTACAGGGGAAGGGGAGCTGTTTTTT. This encodes CASRFTGEGELFF. The variable domain in full, completed from reference TRBV14 and TRBJ2-2, reads EAGVTQFPSHSVIEKGQTVTLRCDPISGHDNLYWYRRVMGKEIKFLLHFVKESKQDESGMPNNRFLAERTGGTYSTLKVQPAELEDSGVYFCASRFTGEGELFFGEGSRLTVL.

The chain joins TRBV5-1 to TRBJ2-5; maybe TRBD2 (5 bases). With 4 bases removed from V and 5 bases from J, the gap between germline ends came to 12 bases. CDR3 size: 13 residues. Germline CDR1 SGHRS, CDR2 YFSETQ. The chain's CDR3 is CASSIQPGETQYF. The CDR3 DNA sequence: TGCGCCAGCAGCATCCAACCGGGGGAGACCCAGTACTTC.

The J gene is TRBJ1-2, the V gene TRBV4-2; a possible D gene is TRBD1 (5 bases). V was trimmed by 0 bases and J by 4 bases, leaving 12 bases between them. The CDR3 length is 15 residues. The germline CDR1 and CDR2 sequences are LGHNA and YNFKEQ. The CDR3: CASSQESGEIYGYTF. The CDR3, as DNA: TGTGCCAGCAGCCAAGAGTCGGGGGAAATCTATGGCTACACCTTC.

This clone appeared once. The J gene is TRBJ2-3, the V gene TRBV5-6; 7 nucleotides align to TRBD1. This CDR3 is 13 amino acids long. V was clipped by 0 bases and J by 8 bases; unmatched bases: 3. Germline V gene lookup returns CDR1 SGHDT and CDR2 YYEEEE. CDR3 sequence: CASSLGQGITQYF. CDR3 bases: TGTGCCAGCAGCTTGGGACAGGGAATTACGCAGTATTTT.

The chain links TRBV2 to TRBJ2-3; 7 bases are a match to TRBD2. This CDR3 is 12 amino acids long. In germline, CDR1 is SNHLY, CDR2 FYNNEI. The J segment lost 4 bases and the V segment lost 7 bases, leaving 2 bases of the junction unmatched. The CDR3 here is CASKTSADTQYF. DNA for the CDR3: TGTGCCAGCAAAACTAGCGCAGATACGCAGTATTTT.

The rearrangement uses TRBV19 and TRBJ2-3; D unresolved. CDR1 LNHDA and CDR2 SQIVND come from the germline V gene (reference sequence). V was trimmed by 4 bases and J by 5 bases, leaving 19 bases between them. CDR3 length: 16 residues. The CDR3 region is CASSTYSLTRGDTQYF. The CDR3 DNA is TGTGCCAGTAGTACCTATAGTTTGACCCGCGGAGATACGCAGTATTTT.

This clone was seen once. An end of the junction differs from the germline gene, which may be a read error. Other DNA sequences in the sample encode the same CDR3. The gene calls are TRBV7-7 and TRBJ1-2; tentative D call: TRBD1 (5 bases). The CDR3 covers 14 residues. CDR1 is SSHAT and CDR2 is FNYEAQ in the germline V gene (reference sequence). The DNA for the CDR3 is TGCGCCAGCAGTCCCATGACAGATAACTATGGCTACACCTTC. Translated: CASSPMTDNYGYTF.

This clone was detected only once. The J gene is TRBJ2-1, the V gene TRBV19; 12 positions agree with TRBD2. The CDR3 has 15 amino acids. In germline, CDR1 is LNHDA, CDR2 SQIVND (reference sequence). V shed 6 bases, J shed 6 bases, and the junction held 6 bases outside the gene matches. CDR3 nucleotide sequence: TGTGCCAGTAGACCTAGCGGGGGGGAAGGCAATGAGCAGTTCTTC. This gives the protein CASRPSGGEGNEQFF.

In its sample, this clone was seen once. The V and J genes are TRBV19 and TRBJ2-1; D not resolved. This CDR3 has 14 residues. V was shortened by 10 bases and J by 0 bases, with 13 bases between the two germline ends. Per the germline V gene, CDR1 is LNHDA and CDR2 is SQIVND (reference sequence). The CDR3, as DNA: TGTGCCACTATAGACGGGTACTCCTACAATGAGCAGTTCTTC. It codes for CATIDGYSYNEQFF.

The rearrangement links TRBV6-1 to TRBJ1-2; 7 positions agree with TRBD1. In germline, CDR1 is MNHNS, CDR2 SASEGT. The junction had 6 bases not matched to a gene; V was cut back by 5 bases and J by 3 bases. The CDR3 sequence is 14 residues long. The CDR3 spells CASSTGRGDYGYTF. The CDR3 nucleotides read TGTGCCAGCAGTACGGGCAGGGGGGACTATGGCTACACCTTC.

The count of this clone is one. The chain carries TRBV11-2 and TRBJ1-1; 10 bases align to TRBD1. The germline gives CDR1 SGHAT, CDR2 FQNNGV. This CDR3 contains 19 residues. V gave up 0 bases and J gave up 4 bases; unmatched junction bases: 14. In DNA form, the CDR3 reads TGTGCCAGCAGCTTAGATCGTTCGGGACAGGGGCTTTTGAGCACTGAAGCTTTCTTT. It translates to CASSLDRSGQGLLSTEAFF.

The gene calls are TRBV19 and TRBJ2-7, with TRBD1 matching over 8 bases. Germline V gives CDR1 LNHDA, CDR2 SQIVND (reference sequence). With V trimmed by 1 base and J by 3 bases, 5 bases remained unmatched. This CDR3 spans 15 amino acids. The CDR3 region is CASSIAGQGVYEQYF. The CDR3 DNA reads TGTGCCAGTAGTATAGCCGGACAGGGAGTCTACGAGCAGTACTTC. Looking up the rest from reference TRBV19 and TRBJ2-7 gives the full variable domain: DGGITQSPKYLFRKEGQNVTLSCEQNLNHDAMYWYRQDPGQGLRLIYYSQIVNDFQKGDIAEGYSVSREKKESFPLTVTSAQKNPTAFYLCASSIAGQGVYEQYFGPGTRLTVT.